This is a list of T cell receptor beta chains from one sample in a study of shared clonotypes between healthy human individuals. TCRdb's copy holds only in-frame clones and misses some; the assay was immunoSEQ multiplex PCR. The sample includes a few hundred thousand clones, roughly 96% of them seen just once. Sequenced input: naive CD8+ T cells sorted from blood. The receptors derive from a young woman in good health. CDR3s include the opening cysteine and the closing phenylalanine or tryptophan. D genes are given only for firm matches. Rows may omit the clone size; those that give it use once, few, many or a size class.

j_call | v_call | d_call | clone_size | cdr3_aa | cdr3_nt
TRBJ2-7 | TRBV7-6 | TRBD1 | - | CASSPGTGVGYEQYF | TGTGCCAGCAGCCCGGGGACAGGGGTGGGCTACGAGCAGTACTTC
TRBJ1-1 | TRBV28 | - | - | CASSPLPTTLGTEAFF | TGTGCCAGCAGTCCCCTCCCAACGACGTTGGGCACTGAAGCTTTCTTT
TRBJ2-7 | TRBV29-1 | - | - | CSVEEGSYEQYF | TGCAGCGTTGAGGAGGGGTCCTACGAGCAGTACTTC
TRBJ2-7 | TRBV28 | - | - | CASRGASYEQYF | TGTGCCAGCCGGGGGGCAAGCTACGAGCAGTACTTC
TRBJ2-7 | TRBV9 | - | - | CASSPREWAYEQYF | TGTGCCAGCAGCCCCCGTGAGTGGGCCTACGAGCAGTACTTC
TRBJ2-7 | TRBV28 | - | - | CASTSVKGRYEQYF | TGTGCCAGCACCTCGGTAAAGGGGAGATACGAGCAGTACTTC
TRBJ2-4 | TRBV29-1 | - | - | CSVEDRGTKNIQYF | TGCAGCGTTGAAGATAGGGGGACAAAAAACATTCAGTACTTC
TRBJ2-7 | TRBV4-1 | - | few | CASSQGSGESYEQYF | TGCGCCAGCAGCCAAGGGTCAGGGGAAAGTTACGAGCAGTACTTC
TRBJ2-7 | TRBV4-1 | TRBD1 | - | CASSLLPRDRGTYEQYF | TGCGCCAGCAGCCTCCTCCCCCGGGACAGGGGAACCTACGAGCAGTACTTC
TRBJ2-7 | TRBV7-9 | TRBD2 | - | CASSFPSTSGRPYEQYF | TGTGCCAGCAGCTTCCCATCGACTAGCGGGAGACCCTACGAGCAGTACTTC
TRBJ2-5 | TRBV13 | TRBD2 | - | CASSSQRDLVNGETQYF | TGTGCCAGCAGCTCCCAGCGGGACCTCGTTAACGGGGAGACCCAGTACTTC
TRBJ2-1 | TRBV28 | TRBD2 | - | CASGSKREGYNEQFF | TGTGCCAGCGGTTCTAAGCGGGAGGGGTACAATGAGCAGTTCTTC
TRBJ1-1 | TRBV10-1 | - | - | CASNWDGFMNTEAFF | TGCGCCAGCAATTGGGACGGCTTTATGAACACTGAAGCTTTCTTT
TRBJ1-5 | TRBV10-1 | TRBD1 | - | CATPGTGGPRSNQPQHF | TGCGCCACCCCCGGGACAGGGGGACCTAGGAGCAATCAGCCCCAGCATTTT
TRBJ1-2 | TRBV2 | - | - | CASLGGYTF | TGTGCCAGCCTGGGAGGCTACACCTTC
TRBJ2-1 | TRBV10-3 | - | - | CAISWTDGRLRDYNEQFF | TGTGCCATCAGTTGGACAGATGGACGCCTTAGGGACTACAATGAGCAGTTCTTC
TRBJ2-2 | TRBV9 | - | - | CASSDETGTTGELFF | TGTGCCAGCAGCGACGAAACGGGGACTACCGGGGAGCTGTTTTTT
TRBJ1-4 | TRBV27 | - | - | CASSLWGSGEKLFF | TGTGCCAGCAGTTTATGGGGTTCTGGGGAAAAACTGTTTTTT
TRBJ2-7 | TRBV28 | - | few | CASGHEQYF | TGTGCCTCCGGACACGAGCAGTACTTC
TRBJ2-1 | TRBV5-4 | - | - | CASSLVGPEQFF | TGTGCCAGCAGTCTCGTAGGCCCTGAGCAGTTCTTC
TRBJ1-2 | TRBV28 | - | - | CASSLRDGEYGYTF | TGTGCCAGCAGTTTACGGGACGGAGAATATGGCTACACCTTC
TRBJ2-1 | TRBV7-6 | TRBD2 | - | CASSPLAGGPGDEQFF | TGTGCCAGCAGCCCTCTAGCGGGAGGGCCAGGCGATGAGCAGTTCTTC
TRBJ1-5 | TRBV28 | - | - | CASSLVAGDQPQHF | TGTGCCAGCAGTTTAGTGGCAGGGGATCAGCCCCAGCATTTT
TRBJ1-4 | TRBV28 | - | once | CASSFGIGEKLFF | TGTGCCAGCAGTTTTGGAATTGGTGAAAAACTGTTTTTT
TRBJ1-5 | TRBV27 | TRBD1 | - | CASSPGTGGNQPQHF | TGTGCCAGCAGCCCCGGGACAGGCGGTAATCAGCCCCAGCATTTT
TRBJ2-3 | TRBV28 | TRBD1 | - | CASRPGQGFRDTQYF | TGTGCCAGCAGGCCGGGACAGGGGTTTCGAGATACGCAGTATTTT
TRBJ1-1 | TRBV28 | - | - | CASTSSGNLWAEAFF | TGTGCCAGCACCTCCTCAGGGAATCTATGGGCTGAAGCTTTCTTT
TRBJ1-6 | TRBV13 | - | - | CASSLASARHSPLHF | TGTGCCAGCAGCTTAGCTTCGGCACGCCATTCACCCCTCCACTTT
TRBJ2-1 | TRBV28 | TRBD2 | - | CASSLTSGRNEQFF | TGTGCCAGCAGTTTAACTAGCGGGAGGAATGAGCAGTTCTTC
TRBJ2-7 | TRBV7-9 | - | - | CASSPSGHEQYF | TGTGCCAGCAGCCCAAGCGGCCACGAGCAGTACTTC
TRBJ1-2 | TRBV7-8 | - | - | CASSSLGPANYGYTF | TGTGCCAGCAGCTCCCTCGGTCCTGCTAACTATGGCTACACCTTC
TRBJ1-2 | TRBV5-1 | - | - | CASSQPHDGYTF | TGCGCCAGCAGCCAGCCACACGATGGCTACACCTTC
TRBJ2-7 | TRBV27 | - | - | CASSFQGDWYEQYF | TGTGCCAGCAGTTTTCAGGGGGACTGGTACGAGCAGTACTTC
TRBJ2-7 | TRBV6-6 | - | - | CASSYSGRNSYEQYF | TGTGCCAGCAGTTACTCGGGACGGAACTCCTACGAGCAGTACTTC
TRBJ2-1 | TRBV5-6 | - | - | CASSLVRRHNEQFF | TGTGCCAGCAGCTTGGTCAGAAGACACAATGAGCAGTTCTTC
TRBJ2-7 | TRBV9 | - | - | CASSVQGSSYEQYF | TGTGCCAGCAGCGTACAGGGGTCCTCCTACGAGCAGTACTTC
TRBJ2-7 | TRBV4-1 | - | - | CASSLRPGPREQYF | TGCGCCAGCAGCCTTAGACCGGGACCCCGAGAGCAGTACTTC
TRBJ2-1 | TRBV11-2 | - | - | CASSSGTGWNEQFF | TGTGCCAGCAGCTCCGGGACGGGATGGAATGAGCAGTTCTTC
TRBJ2-7 | TRBV7-6 | TRBD2 | - | CASSLAREGSSYEQYF | TGTGCCAGCAGCTTAGCGCGGGAGGGAAGCTCCTACGAGCAGTACTTC
TRBJ1-4 | TRBV7-2 | - | - | CASSSGQFEKLFF | TGTGCCAGCAGCTCCGGACAGTTTGAAAAACTGTTTTTT
TRBJ2-5 | TRBV4-1 | - | - | CASSQRFSGAETQYF | TGCGCCAGCAGCCAACGTTTCAGTGGCGCAGAGACCCAGTACTTC
TRBJ2-7 | TRBV7-6 | TRBD2 | - | CASSPYWGERGGPEQYF | TGTGCCAGCAGCCCGTATTGGGGTGAGCGGGGGGGACCTGAGCAGTACTTC
TRBJ1-4 | TRBV27 | - | - | CASSLEGRNEKLFF | TGTGCCAGCAGTTTAGAAGGACGTAATGAAAAACTGTTTTTT
TRBJ2-1 | TRBV4-1 | TRBD2 | - | CASSHRLANEQFF | TGCGCCAGCAGCCACAGACTAGCTAATGAGCAGTTCTTC
TRBJ2-2 | TRBV27 | - | - | CASSPWQGDLNTGELFF | TGTGCCAGCAGTCCCTGGCAGGGGGACTTGAACACCGGGGAGCTGTTTTTT
TRBJ2-7 | TRBV10-3 | - | - | CAISTGNYEQYF | TGTGCCATCAGTACAGGGAACTACGAGCAGTACTTC
TRBJ2-7 | TRBV4-1 | - | - | CASSQEDSRWEQYF | TGCGCCAGCAGCCAAGAGGACAGCCGGTGGGAGCAGTACTTC
TRBJ1-5 | TRBV6-4 | TRBD1 | - | CASSARDSRFVRPQHF | TGTGCCAGCAGTGCCCGGGACAGCCGCTTCGTACGGCCCCAGCATTTT
TRBJ2-7 | TRBV10-2 | - | - | CASSEFLSYEQYF | TGCGCCAGCAGTGAATTTCTCTCCTACGAGCAGTACTTC